The present TCR beta chain was sequenced within a study of Ad26.COV2.S vaccination and SARS-CoV-2 variants. Method: immunoSEQ multiplex PCR; TCRdb's copy keeps in-frame clones and lacks some. The data contain under 550,000 clones, 80% to 95% of them singletons. This clone has a count of ten or more. Its specificity is not known. Treatment described: over 15 received Ad26.COV2.S at low or high dose, single or two shots; roughly five received placebo; per-sample allocation not given. Sampling happened 63 days after the first vaccine or placebo injection. The CDR3 runs to 13 residues. In germline, CDR1 is SGHAT, CDR2 FQNNGV. The V gene lost 8 bases and the J gene lost 4 bases, with 12 bases spanning the gap. Study-wide results and caveats: It was reported that spike-specific CD8+ and CD4+ T cell responses were substantially broad after vaccination.

Sequenced here: peripheral blood, sampled in a trial of Ad26.COV2.S vaccine versus placebo. This receptor was obtained from a person aged 18-60 years who received the Ad26.COV2.S COVID-19 vaccine or a placebo. The chain joins TRBV11-2 to TRBJ2-1, with a weak D call TRBD1 (5 bases). DNA for the CDR3: TGTGCCAGCGGTTCGGACAATTACAATGAGCAGTTCTTC. Protein: CASGSDNYNEQFF.